The clone carrying this T cell receptor beta chain was observed a single time. V shed 4 bases and J 6 bases; nucleotides not matched to a gene: 11. CDR3 length: 17 amino acids. Germline loops: CDR1 LGHNT, CDR2 FRNRAP. TCRdb's copy holds only in-frame clones and misses some; the assay was immunoSEQ multiplex PCR. The sample records around 450,000 clones, around nine tenths being singletons. This entry belongs to a study of blood T cell repertoires in COVID-19. The sample comprised peripheral blood. This clonotype was obtained from a woman in her twenties or thirties with acute or convalescent COVID-19. The rearrangement uses TRBV12-5 and TRBJ2-1; 11 bases are shared with TRBD2. The CDR3 DNA reads TGTGCTAGTGGTTCCGATCCTAGGCTAGCGGGGGGCAATGAGCAGTTCTTC. Amino acids: CASGSDPRLAGGNEQFF.